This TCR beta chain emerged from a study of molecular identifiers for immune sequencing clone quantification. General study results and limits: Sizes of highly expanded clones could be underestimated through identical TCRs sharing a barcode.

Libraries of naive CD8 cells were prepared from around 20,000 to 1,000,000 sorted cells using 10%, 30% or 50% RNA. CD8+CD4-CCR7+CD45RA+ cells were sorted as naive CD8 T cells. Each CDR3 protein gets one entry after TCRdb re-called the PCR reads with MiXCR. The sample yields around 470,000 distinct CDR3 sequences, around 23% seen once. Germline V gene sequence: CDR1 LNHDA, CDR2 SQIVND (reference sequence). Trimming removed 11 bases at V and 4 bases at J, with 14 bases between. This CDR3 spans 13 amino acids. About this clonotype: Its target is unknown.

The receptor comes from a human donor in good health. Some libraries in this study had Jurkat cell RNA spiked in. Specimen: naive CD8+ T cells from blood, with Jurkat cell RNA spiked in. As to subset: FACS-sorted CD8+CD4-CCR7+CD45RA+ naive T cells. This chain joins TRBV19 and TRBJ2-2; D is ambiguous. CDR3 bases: TGTGCCGGTAATTTCGGGTCCACCGGGGAGCTGTTTTTT. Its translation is CAGNFGSTGELFF.